This entry features one TCR beta chain sequence. Germline V gene data show CDR1 as SGDLS and CDR2 as YYNGEE. The CDR3 runs 15 residues. Trimming took off 0 bases at V and 5 bases at J, with 14 bases between the two ends. PCR was performed using 60 Vbeta and 13 Jbeta primers. Some clones are missing from TCRdb's copy, which holds only in-frame ones; the method was immunoSEQ multiplex PCR. The sample lists about 200,000 clones; about 13% were seen once. The record originates from a study of cytomegalovirus exposure and HLA in healthy donors. The sequence was collected from a man between 45 and 60 years old in good health and CMV-seropositive. The chain employs TRBV9 and TRBJ2-5, with TRBD1 as a possible D gene (7 bases). Specimen: PBMCs. CDR3 protein: CASSVAEGAGETQYF. The CDR3 DNA is TGTGCCAGCAGCGTAGCCGAGGGGGCGGGGGAGACCCAGTACTTC.